This TCR beta chain derives from a study of blood T cell repertoires in COVID-19. The CDR3 has 12 residues. Germline CDR1 and CDR2: SGHTA and FQGTGA. To note about this clone: At one of its ends the junction is not consistent with the germline gene, which may arise from a read error. This CDR3 is also generated by other DNA sequences in the sample.

Generated by immunoSEQ multiplex PCR, the TCRdb table keeps only in-frame clones and is missing some. The sample contains about 670,000 clones, 70% to 90% of which appear only once. The receptor comes from a woman aged 18 to 35 with acute or convalescent COVID-19. The chain employs TRBV7-3 and TRBJ2-3; D ambiguous. Sequences were obtained from peripheral blood. This CDR3 reads CASSLTADTQYF. The CDR3 coding sequence is TGTGCCAGCAGCCTAACCGCAGATACGCAGTATTTT.